The rows below give T cell receptor beta chains drawn from one sample of a study of vaccination and CD4 T cells after COVID-19. TCRdb processed the PCR reads anew with MiXCR; each CDR3 protein has one entry. The sample contains several thousand distinct CDR3 sequences, about 20% of which appear only once. No antigen has been identified for these receptors. What was sequenced was CD4+ T cells from blood, cultured in vitro. The receptor source for this set is a human donor who had recovered from COVID-19. Each CDR3 is given with its conserved first and last residue. D genes are given only for firm matches. Not every row has a clone size; where given, it reads once, few, many or a size class.

V gene	J gene	D gene	clone size	CDR3 DNA	CDR3 protein
TRBV2	TRBJ1-1	NA	few	TGTGCCAGCTGCGGCCCGGGGGGGGGCTCAGGTCAATTT	CASCGPGGGSGQF
TRBV20-1	TRBJ2-1	TRBD2	NA	TGCAGTGCTCCTACCCTCACAATAGCGGGGGGGCCCAATGAGCAGTTCTTC	CSAPTLTIAGGPNEQFF
TRBV18	TRBJ1-5	NA	few	TGTGCCAGCTCACTCTATAGCAATCAGCCCCAGCATTTT	CASSLYSNQPQHF
TRBV18	TRBJ1-5	NA	NA	TGTGTCAGCTCACCACAGGCCAGCTACTCGGGTCAGCCCCAGCATTTT	CVSSPQASYSGQPQHF
TRBV6-1	TRBJ2-7	TRBD1	NA	TGTGCCAGCAGCCTAGGACAGGGCTTCACCTACGAGCAGTACTTC	CASSLGQGFTYEQYF
TRBV12-3/TRBV12-4	TRBJ1-5	NA	few	TGTGCCAGCAGTGAACAGGACTTAAGCAATCAGCCCCAGCATTTT	CASSEQDLSNQPQHF
TRBV11-2	TRBJ2-1	TRBD1	NA	TGTGCCAGCAGCTTCGTTGAGGGACAGGAGTCCTACAATGAGCAGTTCTTC	CASSFVEGQESYNEQFF
TRBV6-1	TRBJ1-5	TRBD1	few	TGTGCCAGCAGCCGCGGGGCAGGGGGACAGCCCCAGCATTTT	CASSRGAGGQPQHF
TRBV25-1	TRBJ2-7	NA	NA	TGTGCCAGCAGACACACAGGGTCCTACGAGCAGTACTTC	CASRHTGSYEQYF
TRBV5-5	TRBJ2-7	TRBD1	NA	TGTGCCAGCAGCCTCCGGGACAGGGCATCAAGCTCCTACGAGCAGTACTTC	CASSLRDRASSSYEQYF
TRBV29-1	TRBJ1-1	NA	few	TGCAGCGTTGACTCCATTTCGGGGCGAATGAACACTGAAGCTTTCTTT	CSVDSISGRMNTEAFF
TRBV5-1	TRBJ1-1	NA	few	TGCGCCAGCAGCTTGGCCTCCGGGGGCACTGAAGCTTTCTTT	CASSLASGGTEAFF
TRBV7-9	TRBJ1-2	NA	few	TGTGCCAGCAGCTTACAAGGACCCCCCTATGGCTACACCTTC	CASSLQGPPYGYTF
TRBV7-9	TRBJ2-4	TRBD1	NA	TGTGCCAGCAGCTCCACAGGGGGACAGAAAAACATTCAGTACTTC	CASSSTGGQKNIQYF
TRBV6-5	TRBJ1-5	NA	few	TGTGCCAGCAGTTACTCCCGAAATCAGCCCCAGCATTTT	CASSYSRNQPQHF
TRBV5-1	TRBJ2-3	TRBD2	NA	TGCGCCAGCAGCTTGGCCTATTTGGGGGGGGGCACAGATACGCAGTATTTT	CASSLAYLGGGTDTQYF
TRBV10-3	TRBJ2-1	TRBD2	NA	TGTGCCATCAGTCTCTTCGGCGCGGGGGGTGACAATGAGCAGTTCTTC	CAISLFGAGGDNEQFF
TRBV14	TRBJ1-2	NA	few	TGTGCCAGCAGCCAGACTTCGAACTATGGCTACACCTTC	CASSQTSNYGYTF
TRBV6-5	TRBJ2-1	NA	few	TGTGCCAGCAGTTACTCGAGCGGGTACAATGAGCAGTTCTTC	CASSYSSGYNEQFF
TRBV29-1	TRBJ1-3	NA	NA	TGCAGCGTTGAGGTCACTGGAAACACCATATATTTT	CSVEVTGNTIYF
TRBV6-2/TRBV6-3	TRBJ1-2	NA	NA	TGTGCCAGCAGTTACTCCCTCGGAGCGGAGGAAGTCTATGGCTACACCTTC	CASSYSLGAEEVYGYTF
TRBV10-3	TRBJ1-2	TRBD1	NA	TGTGCCACCACCAGGGGGTCCTCTCAGTACGGTCCTAACTATGGCTACACCTTC	CATTRGSSQYGPNYGYTF
TRBV30	TRBJ1-2	TRBD1	few	TGTGCCTGGAGTGCGGACCAGGGGGCCTATGGCTACACCTTC	CAWSADQGAYGYTF
TRBV20-1	TRBJ2-3	NA	NA	TGCAGTGCCCCCCCCGGCACAGATACGCAGTATTTT	CSAPPGTDTQYF
TRBV6-2/TRBV6-3	TRBJ1-2	TRBD1	NA	TGTGCCAGCGGTTCCCGGGACAGGGCCCACTATGGCTACACCTTC	CASGSRDRAHYGYTF
TRBV27	TRBJ1-1	NA	large	TGTGCCAGCAGTCCCCGGCGGGGGAACACTGAAGCTTTCTTT	CASSPRRGNTEAFF
TRBV6-1	TRBJ2-1	NA	few	TGTGCCAGCAGTCACCTGTGGGGGGGCTCGGGGAATGAGCAGTTCTTC	CASSHLWGGSGNEQFF
TRBV20-1	TRBJ2-3	TRBD2	few	TGCAGTGCCCTGGGTAGCGGGGGGGTCACAGATACGCAGTATTTT	CSALGSGGVTDTQYF
TRBV12-3/TRBV12-4	TRBJ1-3	NA	NA	TGTGCCAGCAGGCTAAGGGGCTCTGGAAACACCATATATTTT	CASRLRGSGNTIYF
TRBV2	TRBJ2-2	TRBD1	NA	TGTGCCAGCAGAGCGACAGGGGCGAACACCGGGGAGCTGTTTTTT	CASRATGANTGELFF
TRBV20-1	TRBJ1-2	NA	NA	TGCAGTGCTTTCTTGGGGAGGGTTCGTGGCTACACCTTC	CSAFLGRVRGYTF
TRBV12-3/TRBV12-4	TRBJ2-1	TRBD2	NA	TGTGCCAGCAGTTTACTAGCGGGGGGTTTAAATGAGCAGTTCTTC	CASSLLAGGLNEQFF
TRBV19	TRBJ2-1	NA	NA	TGTGCCAGTTTCACGGGGGCTGGTGAGCAGTTCTTC	CASFTGAGEQFF
TRBV16	TRBJ1-2	NA	NA	TGTGCCAGCAGCCAATCCAGGGTAGAAGGCTACACCTTC	CASSQSRVEGYTF
TRBV18	TRBJ2-7	TRBD1	NA	TGTGCCAGCTCACCCCAGGGACAGGGGTCCTACGAGCAGTACTTC	CASSPQGQGSYEQYF
TRBV12-3/TRBV12-4	TRBJ2-1	NA	NA	TGTGCCAGCGGCGGCAATTACAATGAGCAGTTCTTC	CASGGNYNEQFF
TRBV15	TRBJ1-3	NA	medium-sized	TGTGCCACCAGCAGATTCAGGGGCTCTGGAAACACCATATATTTT	CATSRFRGSGNTIYF
TRBV12-3/TRBV12-4	TRBJ1-1	TRBD1	few	TGTGCCAGCAGGTCAACAGGGGAGGGGGACACTGAAGCTTTCTTT	CASRSTGEGDTEAFF
TRBV15	TRBJ1-6	TRBD1	medium-sized	TGTGCCACCAGCAGAGGAGGGGGCTATTCACCCCTCCACTTT	CATSRGGGYSPLHF
TRBV2	TRBJ1-1	NA	few	TGTGCCAGCAGTGACGGATTTATTGCTGCCACTGAAGCTTTCTTT	CASSDGFIAATEAFF
TRBV2	TRBJ2-3	NA	NA	TGTGCCAGCAGTTTTGCCCCCACAGATACGCAGTATTTT	CASSFAPTDTQYF
TRBV5-4	TRBJ2-1	NA	NA	TGTGCCAGCAGCTTGGCCGGGAGTGGAACACAGTTCTTC	CASSLAGSGTQFF
TRBV6-2/TRBV6-3	TRBJ2-4	TRBD2	few	TGTGCCAGCAGCCCCGGACTAGGGGACAAAAACATTCAGTACTTC	CASSPGLGDKNIQYF
TRBV4-2	TRBJ2-1	NA	NA	TGTGCCAGCAGCCAAGACATCTTGGGCTATGAGCAGTTCTTC	CASSQDILGYEQFF
TRBV20-1	TRBJ2-3	TRBD2	medium-sized	TGCAGTGCCATAGGTCCTAGCGGGGGGGCCGGGACAGATACGCAGTATTTT	CSAIGPSGGAGTDTQYF
TRBV20-1	TRBJ1-5	NA	NA	TGCAGTGCTAGTTGCGGGGGGAATCAGCCCCAGCATTTT	CSASCGGNQPQHF
TRBV15	TRBJ1-5	NA	NA	TGTGCCACCAGCAGAGATAGAGGGGGATCTCAGCCCCAGCATTTT	CATSRDRGGSQPQHF
TRBV25-1	TRBJ2-7	NA	NA	TGTGCCAGCAGTGAAGTGGTCGAGCAGTACTTC	CASSEVVEQYF
TRBV19	TRBJ1-1	NA	few	TGTGCCAGTCTACCGGGGAGTCCTATGAACACTGAAGCTTTCTTT	CASLPGSPMNTEAFF
TRBV18	TRBJ2-3	NA	few	TGTGCCAGCTCACCATATCCGGGACCCAGCACAGATACGCAGTATTTT	CASSPYPGPSTDTQYF
TRBV20-1	TRBJ1-5	TRBD1	medium-sized	TGCAGTGCTAGACCCCCACCGGGACAGTGGGATCAGCCCCAGCATTTT	CSARPPPGQWDQPQHF
TRBV2	TRBJ1-1	NA	NA	TGTGCCAGCAGACTGAGGGGCACTGAAGCTTTCTTT	CASRLRGTEAFF
TRBV7-6	TRBJ1-1	TRBD1	few	TGTGCCAGCAGCCTGGGACAGGGGACGGCTGAAGCTTTCTTT	CASSLGQGTAEAFF
TRBV20-1	TRBJ1-2	NA	medium-sized	TGCAGTGCTAGAGATAGAGGCGCCGAGACCAGGGGCTACACCTTC	CSARDRGAETRGYTF
TRBV6-4	TRBJ1-1	NA	NA	TGTGCCAGCAGCCCAGAAGGGGGAAACACTGAAGCTTTCTTT	CASSPEGGNTEAFF
TRBV6-5	TRBJ1-1	NA	medium-sized	TGTGCCAGCAGTTACGGCCAGAACACTGAAGCTTTCTTT	CASSYGQNTEAFF
TRBV18	TRBJ2-2	NA	NA	TGTGCCAGCTCACCACCGGCAGGCACCGGGGAGCTGTTTTTT	CASSPPAGTGELFF